These 2 T cell receptor beta chains share one sample of origin, sequenced in a study of early T cells in non-severe SARS-CoV-2 infection. From the 5' RACE reads, TCRdb called clonotypes with MiXCR, one entry per CDR3 protein. This sample carries around 47,000 distinct CDR3 sequences, 11% of them seen once, and the ten largest clones take around 9.8%. The material sequenced was whole blood. These receptors originate from an adult who was a healthcare worker with PCR-confirmed SARS-CoV-2 infection or an uninfected control (not recorded which).

The J gene is TRBJ1-5, the V gene TRBV3-1; D unresolved. CDR3 length: 13 residues. The germline V gene encodes CDR1 LGHDT and CDR2 YNNKEL (reference sequence). Trimming left V 3 bases short and J 2 bases short, with 5 bases between. CDR3 amino acids: CASSQGGNQPQHF. DNA for the CDR3: TGTGCCAGCAGCCAGGGTGGCAATCAGCCCCAGCATTTT.

The V gene is TRBV20-1, the J gene TRBJ2-6; 9 nucleotides agree with TRBD1. The CDR3 totals 15 residues. Trimming at V came to 4 bases and at J to 4 bases, leaving 5 bases not matched to a gene. Germline CDR1 and CDR2: DFQATT and SNEGSKA (reference sequence). CDR3 residues: CSATGTGLGANVLTF. CDR3 DNA sequence: TGCAGTGCTACCGGGACAGGGTTGGGGGCCAACGTCCTGACTTTC.